The rows below give T cell receptor beta chains drawn from one sample of a study of T cell changes during pregnancy in multiple sclerosis. Data came from immunoSEQ multiplex PCR; TCRdb stores just in-frame clones and leaves some out. This sample has approximately 39,000 clones, with about 94% found just once. The material sequenced was CD4+ T cells from peripheral blood mononuclear cells, taken in the second trimester of pregnancy. The receptor set was obtained from a female donor with multiple sclerosis, enrolled in a pregnancy study. Each CDR3 is given with its conserved first and last residue. A D gene is named only where the DNA matches it firmly. Expanded clones get a size class; other rows say once, few or many, or leave the size out.

j_call: TRBJ1-2
d_call: -
v_call: TRBV4-3
clone_size: -
cdr3_nt: TGCGCCAGCAGCCAAGATCTAATAGTCTATGGCTACACCTTC
cdr3_aa: CASSQDLIVYGYTF

j_call: TRBJ1-5
d_call: -
v_call: TRBV6-5
clone_size: -
cdr3_nt: TGTGCCAGCAGTGTTAACGGGAATCAGCCCCAGCATTTT
cdr3_aa: CASSVNGNQPQHF

j_call: TRBJ2-4
d_call: TRBD2
v_call: TRBV7-9
clone_size: -
cdr3_nt: TGTGCCAGCAGCTTTTGGCTAGCGGGAGGGAAGGCCAAAAACATTCAGTACTTC
cdr3_aa: CASSFWLAGGKAKNIQYF

j_call: TRBJ1-2
d_call: -
v_call: TRBV7-9
clone_size: -
cdr3_nt: TGTGCCAGCAGCTTAGCCACAGCATTGCGACATGGCTACACCTTC
cdr3_aa: CASSLATALRHGYTF

j_call: TRBJ1-2
d_call: TRBD1
v_call: TRBV7-2
clone_size: -
cdr3_nt: TGTGCCAGCAGCGCCCAACCGGGACAGGTCACATATGGCTACACCTTC
cdr3_aa: CASSAQPGQVTYGYTF

j_call: TRBJ1-1
d_call: -
v_call: TRBV12-5
clone_size: -
cdr3_nt: TGTGCTAGTGGTTTTTATAATGAAGCTTTCTTT
cdr3_aa: CASGFYNEAFF

j_call: TRBJ1-5
d_call: -
v_call: TRBV11-2
clone_size: -
cdr3_nt: TGTGCCAGCAGCCCAGTAGGGGGGGACAATCAGCCCCAGCATTTT
cdr3_aa: CASSPVGGDNQPQHF

j_call: TRBJ1-5
d_call: -
v_call: TRBV27
clone_size: few
cdr3_nt: TGTGCCAGCCGACAAGGCGGCAATCAGCCCCAGCATTTT
cdr3_aa: CASRQGGNQPQHF

j_call: TRBJ2-7
d_call: TRBD2
v_call: TRBV7-6
clone_size: -
cdr3_nt: TGTGCCAGCAGCCCCCTAGCGGGATCAAGCTACGAGCAGTACTTC
cdr3_aa: CASSPLAGSSYEQYF

j_call: TRBJ1-3
d_call: -
v_call: TRBV4-2
clone_size: -
cdr3_nt: TGTGCCAGCAGCCAAGGGGGAGGGTTTTCCGGAAACACCATATATTTT
cdr3_aa: CASSQGGGFSGNTIYF

j_call: TRBJ2-7
d_call: TRBD2
v_call: TRBV6-1
clone_size: -
cdr3_nt: TGTGCCAGCAGACCGACTAGCGGGGGGGTCTGGGAGCAGTACTTC
cdr3_aa: CASRPTSGGVWEQYF

j_call: TRBJ1-4
d_call: -
v_call: TRBV6-1
clone_size: -
cdr3_nt: TGTGCCGTCCAACTTGCAACTAATGAAAAACTGTTTTTT
cdr3_aa: CAVQLATNEKLFF

j_call: TRBJ1-4
d_call: -
v_call: TRBV30
clone_size: -
cdr3_nt: TGTGCCTGGAGTCGCATAGGGGCAACTAATGAAAAACTGTTTTTT
cdr3_aa: CAWSRIGATNEKLFF

j_call: TRBJ1-1
d_call: TRBD1
v_call: TRBV12-5
clone_size: -
cdr3_nt: TGTGCTAGTGGTGCCTCCGGGACAGGGGGTGAAGCTTTCTTT
cdr3_aa: CASGASGTGGEAFF

j_call: TRBJ1-4
d_call: TRBD1
v_call: TRBV14
clone_size: -
cdr3_nt: TGTGCCAGCAGCGGGACAGGGGTAGAGGAAAAACTGTTTTTT
cdr3_aa: CASSGTGVEEKLFF

j_call: TRBJ2-1
d_call: -
v_call: TRBV7-3
clone_size: -
cdr3_nt: TGTGCCAGCAGCTTACTAGCGAGGCACTCCTACAATGAGCAGTTCTTC
cdr3_aa: CASSLLARHSYNEQFF

j_call: TRBJ2-2
d_call: -
v_call: TRBV11-2
clone_size: -
cdr3_nt: TGTGCCAGCAGCCCCACCCGGACAATAAACACCGGGGAGCTGTTTTTT
cdr3_aa: CASSPTRTINTGELFF

j_call: TRBJ2-3
d_call: TRBD2
v_call: TRBV5-1
clone_size: -
cdr3_nt: TGCGCCAGCAGCACTCGGGGGGGAGGCACAGATACGCAGTATTTT
cdr3_aa: CASSTRGGGTDTQYF

j_call: TRBJ2-7
d_call: -
v_call: TRBV6-6
clone_size: -
cdr3_nt: TGTGCCAGCACAGCGTATTACGAGCAGTACTTC
cdr3_aa: CASTAYYEQYF

j_call: TRBJ1-1
d_call: TRBD1
v_call: TRBV6-5
clone_size: -
cdr3_nt: TGTGCCAGCAGTTATCCGGGACAGGGTACTGAAGCTTTCTTT
cdr3_aa: CASSYPGQGTEAFF

j_call: TRBJ1-2
d_call: -
v_call: TRBV2
clone_size: -
cdr3_nt: TGTGCCAGCAGTGAAACAGGCTACACCTTC
cdr3_aa: CASSETGYTF

j_call: TRBJ2-5
d_call: TRBD2
v_call: TRBV6-1
clone_size: -
cdr3_nt: TGTGCCAGCAGTGAGCTGGAGCGGGGGGTCCAAGAGACCCAGTACTTC
cdr3_aa: CASSELERGVQETQYF

j_call: TRBJ1-2
d_call: TRBD1
v_call: TRBV10-3
clone_size: -
cdr3_nt: TGTGCCATCAGTAAAGACAGGGACGGTGGCTACACCTTC
cdr3_aa: CAISKDRDGGYTF

j_call: TRBJ1-2
d_call: -
v_call: TRBV5-1
clone_size: -
cdr3_nt: TGCGCCAGCAGCTTGGCCATGGGGGAGGACGGCTACACCTTC
cdr3_aa: CASSLAMGEDGYTF

j_call: TRBJ2-7
d_call: TRBD2
v_call: TRBV28
clone_size: -
cdr3_nt: TGTGCCAGCAGTTTGGGCGGGGGACGCTCCTACGAGCAGTACTTC
cdr3_aa: CASSLGGGRSYEQYF

j_call: TRBJ1-5
d_call: TRBD1
v_call: TRBV6-6
clone_size: -
cdr3_nt: TGTGCCAGCAGCCTCGACAGGGGGCAGCGCAATCAGCCCCAGCATTTT
cdr3_aa: CASSLDRGQRNQPQHF

j_call: TRBJ2-5
d_call: -
v_call: TRBV18
clone_size: once
cdr3_nt: TGTGCCAGCTCACCTCTGGGGGCTAGCGAGACCCAGTACTTC
cdr3_aa: CASSPLGASETQYF

j_call: TRBJ2-1
d_call: TRBD2
v_call: TRBV5-1
clone_size: -
cdr3_nt: TGCGCCAGCAGCTCGGGACTAGCGGGGAGCTCCTACAATGAGCAGTTCTTC
cdr3_aa: CASSSGLAGSSYNEQFF

j_call: TRBJ2-1
d_call: -
v_call: TRBV4-2
clone_size: -
cdr3_nt: TGTGCCAGCAGCCAAGATTTAGTCAATGAGCAGTTCTTC
cdr3_aa: CASSQDLVNEQFF

j_call: TRBJ1-2
d_call: -
v_call: TRBV7-3
clone_size: -
cdr3_nt: TGTGCCAGCAGCTTAAGCCAGGCCTATGGCTACACCTTC
cdr3_aa: CASSLSQAYGYTF

j_call: TRBJ2-1
d_call: TRBD2
v_call: TRBV11-2
clone_size: -
cdr3_nt: TGTGCCAGCAGCTTGGGGACTAGCCCTAATGAGCAGTTCTTC
cdr3_aa: CASSLGTSPNEQFF

j_call: TRBJ2-4
d_call: TRBD2
v_call: TRBV10-3
clone_size: -
cdr3_nt: TGTGCCACCACCCAAGGGACTACCCAAAACATTCAGTACTTC
cdr3_aa: CATTQGTTQNIQYF

j_call: TRBJ1-6
d_call: -
v_call: TRBV19
clone_size: -
cdr3_nt: TGTGCCAGTAGTATTGGGGGACTGGATAATTCACCCCTCCACTTT
cdr3_aa: CASSIGGLDNSPLHF

j_call: TRBJ1-5
d_call: TRBD1
v_call: TRBV2
clone_size: -
cdr3_nt: TGTGCCAGCAGTGGGACAGGTAATCAGCCCCAGCATTTT
cdr3_aa: CASSGTGNQPQHF

j_call: TRBJ2-7
d_call: -
v_call: TRBV5-1
clone_size: -
cdr3_nt: TGCGCCAGCAGCTTGAGTGTAGGGGCCAGGGAGCAGTACTTC
cdr3_aa: CASSLSVGAREQYF

j_call: TRBJ2-2
d_call: -
v_call: TRBV5-1
clone_size: -
cdr3_nt: TGCGCCACCACCCCAGGGACGAACACCGGGGAGCTGTTTTTT
cdr3_aa: CATTPGTNTGELFF

j_call: TRBJ2-7
d_call: -
v_call: TRBV6-5
clone_size: -
cdr3_nt: TGTGCCAGCAGTTACCGCCCGACATATTACGAGCAGTACTTC
cdr3_aa: CASSYRPTYYEQYF

j_call: TRBJ1-2
d_call: -
v_call: TRBV25-1
clone_size: -
cdr3_nt: TGTGCCAGCAGTGAACAGGGCCCCAACTATGGCTACACCTTC
cdr3_aa: CASSEQGPNYGYTF

j_call: TRBJ2-1
d_call: TRBD2
v_call: TRBV6-1
clone_size: -
cdr3_nt: TGTGCCATCTACACTAGCGGGAGGTTAAATGAGCAGTTCTTC
cdr3_aa: CAIYTSGRLNEQFF

j_call: TRBJ1-2
d_call: -
v_call: TRBV6-1
clone_size: -
cdr3_nt: TGTGCCAGCAGTGAAAGAGATCCTAACTATGGCTACACCTTC
cdr3_aa: CASSERDPNYGYTF

j_call: TRBJ2-2
d_call: TRBD1
v_call: TRBV28
clone_size: -
cdr3_nt: TGTGCCAGCAGCTCTACAGGGGGCGAGAACACCGGGGAGCTGTTTTTT
cdr3_aa: CASSSTGGENTGELFF

j_call: TRBJ1-2
d_call: -
v_call: TRBV5-1
clone_size: -
cdr3_nt: TGCGCCAGCAGCTTCGGGGGAGATGGCTACACCTTC
cdr3_aa: CASSFGGDGYTF

j_call: TRBJ2-2
d_call: TRBD1
v_call: TRBV6-6
clone_size: -
cdr3_nt: TGTGCCAGCAGTCCGACAGGGACCCTGAACACCGGGGAGCTGTTTTTT
cdr3_aa: CASSPTGTLNTGELFF

j_call: TRBJ1-1
d_call: TRBD1
v_call: TRBV6-1
clone_size: -
cdr3_nt: TGTGCCAGCAGGGGCCCGGGACAGGGTTCTATGGCTTTCTTT
cdr3_aa: CASRGPGQGSMAFF

j_call: TRBJ1-6
d_call: TRBD1
v_call: TRBV11-1
clone_size: -
cdr3_nt: TGTGCCAGCAGCTTCTACCGGGACAGTAATTCACCCCTCCACTTT
cdr3_aa: CASSFYRDSNSPLHF